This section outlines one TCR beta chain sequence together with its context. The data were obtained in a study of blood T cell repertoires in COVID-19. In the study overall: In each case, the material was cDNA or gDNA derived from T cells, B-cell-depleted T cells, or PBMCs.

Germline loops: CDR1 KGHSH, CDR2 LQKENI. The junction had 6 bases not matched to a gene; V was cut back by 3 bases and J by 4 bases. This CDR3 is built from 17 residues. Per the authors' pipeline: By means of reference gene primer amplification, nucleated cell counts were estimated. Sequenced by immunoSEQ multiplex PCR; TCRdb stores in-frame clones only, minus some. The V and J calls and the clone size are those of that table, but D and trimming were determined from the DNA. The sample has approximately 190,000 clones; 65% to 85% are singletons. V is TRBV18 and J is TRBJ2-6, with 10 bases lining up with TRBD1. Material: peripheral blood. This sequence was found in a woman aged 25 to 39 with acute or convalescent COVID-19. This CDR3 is CASSPSGQGNGANVLTF. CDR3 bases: TGTGCCAGCTCACCGTCGGGACAGGGGAACGGGGCCAACGTCCTGACTTTC.